Below, 29 T cell receptor beta chains from the same sample are listed, as sequenced in a study of regulatory T cells in long-lasting Graves disease. Library construction for TCR beta used iRepertoire HTBI primers and Arm-PCR of CDR3 regions. TCRdb used MiXCR to reprocess the multiplex PCR reads, holding one entry per CDR3 protein. The sample lists hundreds of thousands of distinct CDR3 sequences; about 30% were seen once. Time point specified: persistent/refractory GD, antithyroid drugs over 5 years with positive TRAb. Construction of the TCR library relied on RNA isolated from PBMCs. This material consisted of peripheral blood mononuclear cells (PBMCs), taken when the disease was refractory, from a patient treated with antithyroid drugs. The receptor source for this set is a female donor with Graves disease.

The chain couples TRBV6-5 to TRBJ2-1; D is unresolved. Per germline, CDR1 MNHEY and CDR2 SVGAGI. Trimming took off 1 base at V and 0 bases at J, with 7 bases between the two ends. The CDR3 extends over 15 amino acids. The CDR3 sequence is CASSYLPGSYNEQFF. The CDR3 DNA reads as TGTGCCAGCAGTTACTTGCCAGGCTCCTACAATGAGCAGTTCTTC.

The CDR3, as DNA: TGTGCCAGCAGCCCTGGGTTTGATGGCTACACCTTC. Protein product: CASSPGFDGYTF. V and J are TRBV14 and TRBJ1-2; D is ambiguous. Germline V CDR1 and CDR2: SGHDN, FVKESK. This CDR3 has 12 residues. V gave up 4 bases and J gave up 6 bases, with 9 bases separating them.

This sequence joins TRBV20-1 and TRBJ2-3; 11 nucleotides align to TRBD2. Germline V gene lookup returns CDR1 DFQATT and CDR2 SNEGSKA (reference sequence). The V segment lost 5 bases and the J segment 3 bases; nucleotides outside the gene matches: 13. The length of the CDR3 is 17 residues. The CDR3 spells CSALAGGPGVWTDTQYF. The CDR3 nucleotides are TGCAGTGCTTTAGCGGGAGGGCCCGGAGTGTGGACAGATACGCAGTATTTT.

The V call is TRBV15, the J call TRBJ1-1; TRBD1 is a possible D gene (6 bases). The CDR3 consists of 16 residues. Germline lookup yields CDR1 LNHNV and CDR2 YYDKDF (reference sequence). Trimming cost V 1 base and J 1 base, with 13 bases left between them. For the CDR3, the DNA is TGTGCCACCAGCAGAGGAGTCAGAGGGGGGAACACTGAAGCTTTCTTT. Protein product: CATSRGVRGGNTEAFF. Full variable domain (outside the CDR3, taken from reference TRBV15 and TRBJ1-1): DAMVIQNPRYQVTQFGKPVTLSCSQTLNHNVMYWYQQKSSQAPKLLFHYYDKDFNNEADTPDNFQSRRPNTSFCFLDIRSPGLGDTAMYLCATSRGVRGGNTEAFFGQGTRLTVV.

This sequence joins TRBV5-1 and TRBJ2-7, with TRBD1 matching over 10 bases. Looked up from germline, CDR1 is SGHRS and CDR2 is YFSETQ. The length of the CDR3 is 15 residues. Trimming cost V 7 bases and J 4 bases; bases outside gene matches: 11. The CDR3 here is CASGANRDRGYEQYF. CDR3 nucleotides: TGCGCCAGCGGCGCCAACCGGGACAGGGGATACGAGCAGTACTTC.

The J gene is TRBJ1-2, the V gene TRBV27, with 9 bases identical to TRBD1. CDR3 length: 17 amino acids. Germline trimming cut 5 bases from V and 4 bases from J; bases unmatched to any gene: 14. The V gene's germline CDR1 is MNHEY and CDR2 SMNVEV (reference sequence). CDR3 amino acids: CASSDPGQGDDGYGYTF. The CDR3 bases are TGTGCCAGCAGTGATCCGGGACAGGGCGACGATGGCTATGGCTACACCTTC.

The chain links TRBV20-1 to TRBJ1-1, with D possibly matching TRBD1 (5 bases). This CDR3 has 13 amino acids. Germline values: CDR1 DFQATT, CDR2 SNEGSKA (reference sequence). V lost 0 bases to trimming and J lost 4 bases, with 9 bases between them. CDR3 region: CSARESGPTEAFF. The CDR3 coding sequence is TGCAGTGCTAGAGAATCGGGGCCCACTGAAGCTTTCTTT.

In its sample, this clonotype was seen a few times. J is TRBJ1-3 and V is TRBV7-9; 7 bases map to TRBD1. Germline V CDR1 and CDR2: SEHNR, FQNEAQ (reference sequence). This CDR3 comprises 18 residues. Trimming took 5 bases from V and 0 from J; bases not matched to a gene: 13. The CDR3 region is CASSQPRQGKVSGNTIYF. For the CDR3, the DNA is TGTGCCAGCAGCCAGCCCAGACAGGGAAAGGTCTCTGGAAACACCATATATTTT.

This clonotype has just a few counts. The CDR3 nucleotides are TGCGCCAGCAGCTTGTCGCGCTCCTATAATTCACCCCTCCACTTT. This encodes CASSLSRSYNSPLHF. The chain has TRBV5-1 and TRBJ1-6; D not resolved. V lost 1 base and J 0 bases, leaving 5 bases between the germline ends. CDR3 size: 15 residues. CDR1 is SGHRS, CDR2 YFSETQ, per germline.

The chain has TRBV27 and TRBJ2-7; tentative D call: TRBD2 (7 bases). V was pared by 3 bases and J by 0 bases, with 12 bases between. The germline CDR1 and CDR2 sequences are MNHEY and SMNVEV (reference sequence). CDR3 length: 15 residues. The CDR3, as DNA: TGTGCCAGCAGTTTCGCGGGGGCATCCTCCTACGAGCAGTACTTC. As protein: CASSFAGASSYEQYF.

This clonotype was seen at least ten times. The rearrangement joins TRBV6-5 to TRBJ1-1; TRBD1 is a possible D gene (5 bases). Trimming removed 2 bases at V and 1 base at J, with 8 bases between. This CDR3 is 14 amino acids long. The germline CDR1 and CDR2 sequences are MNHEY and SVGAGI. The CDR3 nucleotides are TGTGCCAGCAGTTACACCAGGGCGAACACTGAAGCTTTCTTT. It encodes CASSYTRANTEAFF.

The V call is TRBV29-1, the J call TRBJ1-1; 8 bases are a match to TRBD1. Germline V gene sequence: CDR1 SQVTM, CDR2 ANQGSEA. The CDR3 runs 14 residues. Unmatched junction bases numbered 9, after V lost 6 bases and J lost 3 bases. The CDR3 sequence is CSVTPQGADTEAFF. As DNA, the CDR3 is TGCAGCGTGACTCCGCAGGGGGCAGACACTGAAGCTTTCTTT.

In this sample, this clonotype turned up many times. The rearrangement joins TRBV28 to TRBJ1-5, with a tentative D call TRBD1 (5 bases). Germline CDR1 is MDHEN and CDR2 is SYDVKM. V lost 2 bases and J lost 3, with 11 bases in between. This CDR3 has 15 residues. CDR3 region: CASSLQQVNNQPQHF. CDR3 in DNA: TGTGCCAGCAGTTTACAACAGGTCAACAATCAGCCCCAGCATTTT.

This clonotype has a count of ten or more. The chain couples TRBV6-5 to TRBJ2-2; D unclear. Trimming took 2 bases from V and 6 from J, leaving 4 bases between them. Germline V gene data show CDR1 as MNHEY and CDR2 as SVGAGI. The CDR3 contains 12 residues. CDR3 coding DNA: TGTGCCAGCAGTTACATATCCGGGGAGCTGTTTTTT. Translated: CASSYISGELFF.

The table lists this clonotype with many counts. J is TRBJ1-2 and V is TRBV28, with D perhaps TRBD1 (6 bases). V was trimmed by 3 bases and J by 8 bases, leaving 10 bases between them. Germline lookup yields CDR1 MDHEN and CDR2 SYDVKM. The CDR3 length is 12 residues. This CDR3 reads CASSFGGGGYTF. CDR3 DNA: TGTGCCAGCAGTTTTGGGGGCGGAGGCTACACCTTC.

Only a few counts were recorded for this clonotype. The rearrangement uses TRBV20-1 and TRBJ1-1; unclear D gene. The germline V and J ends were trimmed by 3 bases and 6 bases, with 14 bases remaining between them. Germline V gene sequence: CDR1 DFQATT, CDR2 SNEGSKA (reference sequence). The CDR3 has 13 residues. CDR3 protein: CSASAGILAEAFF. Here the CDR3 DNA reads TGCAGTGCTAGTGCGGGGATATTGGCTGAAGCTTTCTTT.

The genes are TRBV12-3 or TRBV12-4 and TRBJ1-4; D ambiguous. V was cut by 9 bases and J by 6 bases, with 17 bases left in between. The CDR3 contains 14 residues. In DNA, the CDR3 is TGTGCCAGTTTCGGTAGCCCCCTGGATGAAAAACTGTTTTTT. Amino acid sequence: CASFGSPLDEKLFF.

This clonotype turned up a few times. The gene calls are TRBV19 and TRBJ2-3; D ambiguous. The germline V gene has CDR1 LNHDA and CDR2 SQIVND (reference sequence). The CDR3 spans 13 residues. Trimming pared 3 bases from V and 8 bases from J, leaving 12 bases between. The CDR3 reads CASSMTSSGTQYF. DNA for the CDR3: TGTGCCAGTAGTATGACCTCCTCGGGTACGCAGTATTTT.

Note on this clonotype: This sequence may be a read error, since a much larger clone differs from it by one base. The CDR3 DNA reads as TGTGCCAGCAATTTATTACGGGGGAGTGGTGGCTACACCTTC. It yields the protein CASNLLRGSGGYTF. The rearrangement links TRBV28 to TRBJ1-2, with TRBD1 as a possible D gene (5 bases). Germline assignment: CDR1 MDHEN and CDR2 SYDVKM. The length of the CDR3 is 14 residues.

This clonotype was found once. The chain joins TRBV7-9 to TRBJ2-7; 12 bases are a match to TRBD2. The CDR3 runs to 15 residues. The germline V gene has CDR1 SEHNR and CDR2 FQNEAQ (reference sequence). After removal of 6 bases from V and 6 bases from J, the junction contained 9 bases not matched to a gene. The CDR3 protein is CASRKTSGREGEQYF. The CDR3 coding sequence is TGTGCCAGCAGAAAGACTAGCGGGAGAGAAGGCGAGCAGTACTTC. The complete variable domain, with remaining parts taken from reference TRBV7-9 and TRBJ2-7, reads DTGVSQNPRHKITKRGQNVTFRCDPISEHNRLYWYRQTLGQGPEFLTYFQNEAQLEKSRLLSDRFSAERPKGSFSTLEIQRTEQGDSAMYLCASRKTSGREGEQYFGPGTRLTVT.

This clonotype turned up a few times. The chain recombines TRBV20-1 with TRBJ1-5, with D tentatively TRBD1 (6 bases). V was clipped by 3 bases and J by 4 bases, with 16 bases between them. This CDR3 is 15 amino acids long. Germline CDR1 is DFQATT and CDR2 is SNEGSKA (reference sequence). This CDR3 reads CSASHEQGRNQPQHF. For the CDR3, the DNA is TGCAGTGCTAGTCATGAGCAGGGGAGGAATCAGCCCCAGCATTTT.

This clonotype appeared a few times. The V and J genes are TRBV28 and TRBJ1-1; weak D call: TRBD1 (6 bases). Per germline, CDR1 MDHEN and CDR2 SYDVKM. This CDR3 has 15 residues. V lost 6 bases and J 11 bases, leaving 25 bases between the germline ends. CDR3 residues: CASSQAAYGAGAAFF. The CDR3 coding sequence is TGTGCCAGCAGCCAAGCGGCTTACGGAGCGGGGGCGGCTTTCTTT.

This clonotype was detected only a few times. The V and J genes are TRBV7-9 and TRBJ2-5, with D unclear. The CDR3 consists of 15 residues. Trimming left V 5 bases short and J 5 bases short, with 18 bases between. Germline CDR1 SEHNR, CDR2 FQNEAQ (reference sequence). CDR3 region: CASSLDLPWRETQYF. The CDR3 coding sequence is TGTGCCAGCAGCCTAGATCTCCCCTGGCGGGAGACCCAGTACTTC.

This sequence joins TRBV2 and TRBJ1-4; TRBD1 agrees at 11 bases. V trimming: 1 base; J trimming: 8 bases; junction bases outside the gene matches: 3. The CDR3 length is 15 residues. Germline V CDR1 and CDR2: SNHLY, FYNNEI. The CDR3 DNA reads as TGTGCCAGCAGTGAAGTTGGGACAGGGGGAGAAAAACTGTTTTTT. This encodes CASSEVGTGGEKLFF.

The V call is TRBV6-2 or TRBV6-3, the J call TRBJ1-4; the D is unclear. The CDR3 runs to 12 residues. The germline CDR1 and CDR2 sequences are MNHEY and SVGEGT. The germline V and J ends were trimmed by 6 bases and 4 bases, with 6 bases remaining between them. The CDR3 sequence is CASSSNNEKLFF. The CDR3 nucleotides are TGTGCCAGCAGCTCCAATAATGAAAAACTGTTTTTT.

This clonotype was observed at least ten times. The genes are TRBV28 and TRBJ1-1; D not resolved. Germline V gives CDR1 MDHEN, CDR2 SYDVKM. The V gene lost 3 bases and the J gene lost 7 bases, with 15 bases spanning the gap. The CDR3 has 14 amino acids. DNA for the CDR3: TGTGCCAGCAGTTTCGGATCCTTGCCGGGTGAAGCTTTCTTT. Its protein product is CASSFGSLPGEAFF.

This clonotype has only a few counts. The chain is built from TRBV6-1 and TRBJ2-7, with 8 bases fitting TRBD1. With 8 bases clipped from V and 3 bases from J, the junction kept 9 bases outside the gene matches. Germline V gene lookup returns CDR1 MNHNS and CDR2 SASEGT. This CDR3 has 14 residues. In DNA form, the CDR3 reads TGTGCCAGCGGGACAGGTGGAATAAGCTACGAGCAGTACTTC. Its protein product is CASGTGGISYEQYF.

This chain connects TRBV18 to TRBJ2-5, with TRBD1 matching over 9 bases. CDR1 and CDR2 (germline): KGHSH, LQKENI. With V trimmed by 1 base and J by 5 bases, 5 bases remained unmatched. The length of the CDR3 is 15 residues. The CDR3 loop reads CASSPRTGAEETQYF. DNA of the CDR3: TGTGCCAGCTCACCACGGACAGGGGCGGAGGAGACCCAGTACTTC.

This clonotype was recorded many times. The chain carries TRBV28 and TRBJ1-5; TRBD1 aligns across 8 bases. The V and J ends lost 6 bases and 6 bases, in that order; junction bases with no gene match: 7. This CDR3 has 14 residues. Germline-derived CDR1 and CDR2 are MDHEN and SYDVKM. The CDR3 spells CASSEQGDGQPQHF. The CDR3 nucleotides read TGTGCCAGCAGCGAACAGGGGGACGGTCAGCCCCAGCATTTT.